This T cell receptor (beta chain) was identified in a study of Ad26.COV2.S vaccination and SARS-CoV-2 variants. Overall study findings and caveats: Total T cell responses, in the TCR breadth and depth analyses, may have been underestimated. The placebo group had lower spike-specific TCR breadth than the vaccine recipients did.

The CDR3 is 13 amino acids. With 6 bases removed from V and 0 bases from J, the gap between germline ends came to 8 bases. Germline CDR1 reads SNHLY; CDR2 reads FYNNEI. Data came from immunoSEQ multiplex PCR; TCRdb stores just in-frame clones and leaves some out. The table shows 300,000 to 400,000 clones, with roughly 89% occurring only once. Comment on this clone: Its cognate antigen is unknown.

Treatment of the sample: around 19 received Ad26.COV2.S at low or high dose, single or two shots; several received placebo; per-sample allocation not given. On day 63 after the first injection, vaccine and placebo recipients gave samples. Its platform was an Ad26 vector, and its expressed antigen was Wuhan-strain SARS-CoV-2 spike. The chain combines TRBV2 with TRBJ1-1; D is undetermined. The TCR sequence derives from a person aged 18-60 years who received the Ad26.COV2.S COVID-19 vaccine or a placebo. The starting material was peripheral blood, obtained in a trial of Ad26.COV2.S vaccine versus placebo. The DNA for the CDR3 is TGTGCCAGCAGCTCTTCCGTGAACACTGAAGCTTTCTTT. It is translated as CASSSSVNTEAFF.